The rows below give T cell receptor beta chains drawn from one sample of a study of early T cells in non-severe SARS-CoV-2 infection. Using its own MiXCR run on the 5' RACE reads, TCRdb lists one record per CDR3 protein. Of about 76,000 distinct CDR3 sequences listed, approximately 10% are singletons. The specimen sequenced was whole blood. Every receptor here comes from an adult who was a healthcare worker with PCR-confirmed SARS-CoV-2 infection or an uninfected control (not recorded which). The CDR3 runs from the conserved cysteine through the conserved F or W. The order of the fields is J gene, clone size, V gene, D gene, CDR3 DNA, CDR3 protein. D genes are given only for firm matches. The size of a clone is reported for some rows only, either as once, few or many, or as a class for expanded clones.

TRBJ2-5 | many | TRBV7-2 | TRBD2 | TGTGCCAGCAGCTTAGTGGGTCCCACTAGCGAGGGAGAGACCCAGTACTTC | CASSLVGPTSEGETQYF
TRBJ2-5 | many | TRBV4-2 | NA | TGTGCCAGCAGCCAAGAGGCAGGGTTGGGGGAAGAGACCCAGTACTTC | CASSQEAGLGEETQYF
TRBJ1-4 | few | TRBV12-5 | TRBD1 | TGTGCTAGTGGGCTACAGGGGGCAAGGGAAAAACTGTTTTTT | CASGLQGAREKLFF
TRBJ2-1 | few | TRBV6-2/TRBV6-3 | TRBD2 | TGTGCCAGCAGTTACTCCCTAGCGGGGGGCCATGGACATGGGCAGTTCTTC | CASSYSLAGGHGHGQFF
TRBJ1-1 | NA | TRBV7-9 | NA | TGTGCCAGCAGCGAAGGAGAAATGAACACTGAAGCTTTCTTT | CASSEGEMNTEAFF
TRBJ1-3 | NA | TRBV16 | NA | TGTGCCAGCAGCCAGGGGCGACCTGTTTACTCTGGAAACACCATATATTTT | CASSQGRPVYSGNTIYF
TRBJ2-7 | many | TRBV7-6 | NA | TGTGCCAGCAGCAAAACGGGGGGCGAAGCATCCTACGAGCAGTACTTC | CASSKTGGEASYEQYF
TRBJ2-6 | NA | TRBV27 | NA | TGTGCCAGCAGTTTGGAGGGCGCTGGGGCCAACGTCCTGACTTTC | CASSLEGAGANVLTF
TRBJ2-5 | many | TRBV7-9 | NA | TGTGCCAGCAGCCTTCGATCCGGGACCCACCTCCAAGAGACCCAGTACTTC | CASSLRSGTHLQETQYF
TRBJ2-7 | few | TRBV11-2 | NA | TGTGCCAGCAGCTTAGGATTCTTCTCCTACGAGCAGTACTTC | CASSLGFFSYEQYF
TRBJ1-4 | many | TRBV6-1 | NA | TGTGCCAGCAGTGTTGCGCGGGCGCTGTTTTTT | CASSVARALFF
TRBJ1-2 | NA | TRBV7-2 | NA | TGTGCCAGCAGGACCGGGGACCACTACTATGGCTACACCTTC | CASRTGDHYYGYTF
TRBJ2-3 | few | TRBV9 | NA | TGTGCCAGCAGCACACGCTACACAGATACGCAGTATTTT | CASSTRYTDTQYF
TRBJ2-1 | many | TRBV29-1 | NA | TGCAGCGCTCCCCGACGGCTCTCCTACAATGAGCAGTTCTTC | CSAPRRLSYNEQFF
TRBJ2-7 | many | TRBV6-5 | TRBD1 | TGTGCCAGCAGGACAGACAGGGGCTACTCCTACGAGCAGTACTTC | CASRTDRGYSYEQYF
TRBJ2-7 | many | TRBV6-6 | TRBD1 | TGTGCCAGCAGCGCCGACAGGGACTACGAGCAGTACTTC | CASSADRDYEQYF
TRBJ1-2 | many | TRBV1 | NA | TGCACCAGCAACGGGACAGGGGTTGGCTATGGCTACACCTTC | CTSNGTGVGYGYTF
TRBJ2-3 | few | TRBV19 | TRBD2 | TGTGCCAGTTGGACTGCGGGGGATACCCAGTATTTT | CASWTAGDTQYF
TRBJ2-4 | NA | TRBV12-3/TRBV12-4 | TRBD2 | TGTGCCAGCAGATACGGGACTAGGAAAAACATTCAGTACTTC | CASRYGTRKNIQYF
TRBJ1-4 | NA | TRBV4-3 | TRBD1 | TGCGCCAGCAGCCAAGACGGCAGGGGGAATGAAAAACTGTTTTTT | CASSQDGRGNEKLFF
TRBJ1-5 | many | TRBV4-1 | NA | TGCGCCAGCAGCCCCACCCTAGGGCAGCCCCAGCATTTT | CASSPTLGQPQHF
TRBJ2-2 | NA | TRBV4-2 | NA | TGTGCCAGCAGCCGGTCTCTGGGGGGGCGGGACACCGGGGAGCTGTTTTTT | CASSRSLGGRDTGELFF
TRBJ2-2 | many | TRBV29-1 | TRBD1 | TGCAGCGTTGAAGCTGTTGGGCAGGGGGATCCCGGGGAGCTGTTTTTT | CSVEAVGQGDPGELFF
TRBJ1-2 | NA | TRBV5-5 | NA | TGTGCCAGCAGCTTGGATCCTACAGGGAACTATGGCTACACCTTC | CASSLDPTGNYGYTF
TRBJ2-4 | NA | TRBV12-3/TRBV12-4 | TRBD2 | TGTGCCAGCAGTTTAGTCGGGGGGGGCGCCAAAAACATTCAGTACTTC | CASSLVGGGAKNIQYF
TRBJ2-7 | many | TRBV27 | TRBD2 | TGTGCCAGCAGTTCGGGCGGGGGGATCGACGAGCAGTACTTC | CASSSGGGIDEQYF
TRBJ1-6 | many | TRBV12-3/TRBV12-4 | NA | TGTGCCAGCAGTCGTACAGCGAGCTATAATTCACCCCTCCACTTT | CASSRTASYNSPLHF
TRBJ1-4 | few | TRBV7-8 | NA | TGTGCCAGCAGCTTAGGGCTGGGGGGAGAAGAAAAACTGTTTTTT | CASSLGLGGEEKLFF
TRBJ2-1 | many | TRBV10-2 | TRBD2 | TGCGCCAGCAGTCGCGGGGGGGCAAATGAGCAGTTCTTC | CASSRGGANEQFF